These 18 T cell receptor beta chains originate from one sample sequenced in a study of T cell responses to AZD1222 COVID-19 vaccine (dated by TCRdb to 2020 to 2022). The label giving this sample's time point can be read as: about 28 days (+/-7) after the second vaccine dose. The library was made by the immunoSEQ multiplex PCR assay. TCRdb mirrors the immuneACCESS table, restricted to in-frame sequences. Some clones are absent from its copies; in checked studies, under half trace to an unresolved V gene, and the reason for the others is unknown. Here the sample has around 140,000 clones; about 92% occur a single time. The ten largest clones add up to roughly 3.4% of the sample. The sample here was peripheral blood, taken 28 days after the second AZD1222 dose. All receptors derive from an adult who received the AZD1222 COVID-19 vaccine.

CDR3 sequence: CASSQVLRRGQTQHTQYF. In DNA, the CDR3 is TGCGCCAGCAGCCAAGTTCTGCGGAGGGGGCAAACACAGCATACGCAGTATTTT. This chain connects TRBV4-1 to TRBJ2-3; D possibly corresponds to TRBD1 (7 bases). The CDR3 covers 18 residues. Germline CDR1 MGHRA, CDR2 YSYEKL. Deletions cut 1 base from V and 7 bases from J, with 24 bases between.

The J gene is TRBJ1-4, the V gene TRBV5-4, with 8 bases lining up with TRBD1. Unmatched junction bases numbered 2, after V lost 0 bases and J lost 1 base. Germline V lookup: CDR1 SGHNT, CDR2 YYREEE (reference sequence). The CDR3 is 16 residues long. The CDR3: CASSLGGTGTNEKLFF. In DNA, the CDR3 is TGTGCCAGCAGCTTGGGTGGGACAGGAACTAATGAAAAACTGTTTTTT.

This chain uses TRBV7-2 with TRBJ2-4; D is undetermined. Germline-derived CDR1 and CDR2 are SGHTA and FQGNSA. The V end was cut by 1 base, the J end by 4 bases, with 20 bases between. The CDR3 extends over 18 amino acids. The CDR3 DNA reads as TGTGCCAGCAGCTTAGGATTGGGGTTTCAGCAACCTAAAAACATTCAGTACTTC. As protein: CASSLGLGFQQPKNIQYF.

The J gene is TRBJ2-1, the V gene TRBV4-3; 16 bases are shared with TRBD2. This CDR3 spans 18 amino acids. Trimming cost V 1 base and J 10 bases; bases outside gene matches: 10. CDR1 and CDR2 (germline): LGHNA, YSLEER. The DNA of the CDR3 is TGCGCCAGCAGCCAAGCTAACCCGGGGGGACTAGCGGGAGGGGAGCAGTTCTTC. Its translation is CASSQANPGGLAGGEQFF.

V usage is TRBV6-5 and J usage is TRBJ2-7; TRBD1 agrees at 8 bases. With 6 bases clipped from V and 0 bases from J, the junction kept 4 bases outside the gene matches. Germline loops: CDR1 MNHEY, CDR2 SVGAGI. The CDR3 length is 14 residues. The CDR3 loop is CASRTGTGSYEQYF. Here the CDR3 DNA reads TGTGCCAGCAGAACCGGGACAGGCTCCTACGAGCAGTACTTC.

The chain uses TRBV7-9 and TRBJ2-7; 9 bases are a match to TRBD1. Germline V CDR1 and CDR2: SEHNR, FQNEAQ (reference sequence). V lost 5 bases, J lost 3 bases, and 20 bases stayed unmatched. This CDR3 comprises 19 residues. The CDR3 protein is CASSTRNAGTGKVGYEQYF. CDR3 nucleotide sequence: TGTGCCAGCAGCACTAGAAACGCCGGGACAGGGAAAGTGGGCTACGAGCAGTACTTC.

The chain uses TRBV9 and TRBJ1-2; 8 bases are a match to TRBD1. The V gene's germline CDR1 is SGDLS and CDR2 YYNGEE. The CDR3 loop spans 11 amino acids. V shed 3 bases and J 13 bases; nucleotides not matched to a gene: 5. CDR3 sequence: CASSGGTGLTF. The CDR3 nucleotides are TGTGCCAGCAGCGGAGGGACAGGCCTCACCTTC.

This chain links TRBV19 with TRBJ1-1; 7 bases line up with TRBD1. Trimming at V came to 1 base and at J to 1 base, leaving 3 bases not matched to a gene. The CDR3 spans 15 residues. CDR1 and CDR2 from the germline V gene are LNHDA and SQIVND (reference sequence). CDR3 in amino acids: CASSIVGTENTEAFF. For the CDR3, the DNA is TGTGCCAGTAGTATAGTTGGGACAGAGAACACTGAAGCTTTCTTT.

The rearrangement uses TRBV28 and TRBJ2-7; D not resolved. The CDR3 contains 13 residues. The V end was cut by 3 bases, the J end by 2 bases, with 8 bases between. Per the germline V gene, CDR1 is MDHEN and CDR2 is SYDVKM. The DNA of the CDR3 is TGTGCCAGCAGTTTCCCCAGTCCCTACGAGCAGTACTTC. This sequence encodes CASSFPSPYEQYF.

The sample holds a few counts of this clone. This sequence joins TRBV3-1 (or the pseudogene TRBV3-2) and TRBJ1-4; D gene unclear. Deletions cut 4 bases from V and 11 bases from J, with 11 bases between. CDR3 length: 12 residues. Looked up from germline, CDR1 is LGHDT and CDR2 is YNNKEL (reference sequence). The CDR3 loop is CASSLQTGKLFF. Written as DNA, the CDR3 is TGTGCCAGCAGCCTCCAGACGGGGAAACTGTTTTTT.

Here the CDR3 DNA reads TGTGCCAGCAGTGACAGGGACACCGGGGAGCTGTTTTTT. Translating gives CASSDRDTGELFF. V gene TRBV6-4 combines with J gene TRBJ2-2; D uncertain. Germline CDR1 reads MRHNA; CDR2 reads SNTAGT. V lost 2 bases to trimming and J lost 3 bases, with 4 bases between them. The length of the CDR3 is 13 residues.

The gene calls are TRBV24-1 and TRBJ1-1; D not resolved. Trimming shortened V by 9 bases and J by 8 bases, and 12 bases separated the two germline ends. The CDR3 is made up of 11 amino acids. Germline CDR1 reads KGHDR; CDR2 reads SFDVKD. CDR3: CATLHRGEAFF. For the CDR3, the DNA is TGTGCCACCTTGCATCGAGGAGAAGCTTTCTTT.

The chain is built from TRBV6-5 and TRBJ2-1; 8 nucleotides align to TRBD2. In germline, CDR1 is MNHEY, CDR2 SVGAGI. The CDR3 covers 14 residues. V lost 4 bases and J lost 5; bases outside the gene matches: 4. The DNA for the CDR3 is TGTGCCAGCAGTTCTTTAGCGGGAAACAATGAGCAGTTCTTC. Its protein is CASSSLAGNNEQFF.

The rearrangement uses TRBV28 and TRBJ2-1, with 11 bases fitting TRBD2. The CDR3 covers 16 residues. Germline loops: CDR1 MDHEN, CDR2 SYDVKM. V gave up 4 bases and J gave up 3 bases; unmatched junction bases: 5. In DNA, the CDR3 is TGTGCCAGCAGTTCACTTCTAGCGGGAGGCTACAATGAGCAGTTCTTC. Translating it yields CASSSLLAGGYNEQFF. The variable domain in full, completed from reference TRBV28 and TRBJ2-1, reads DVKVTQSSRYLVKRTGEKVFLECVQDMDHENMFWYRQDPGLGLRLIYFSYDVKMKEKGDIPEGYSVSREKKERFSLILESASTNQTSMYLCASSSLLAGGYNEQFFGPGTRLTVL.

The chain combines TRBV6-5 with TRBJ2-7; 13 bases agree with TRBD2. J was trimmed by 2 bases and V by 6 bases; bases with no gene match: 4. Germline CDR1 is MNHEY and CDR2 is SVGAGI. CDR3 length equals 15 residues. CDR3 nucleotides: TGTGCCAGCAGCCGACTAGCGGGAGGCCCCTACGAGCAGTACTTC. As protein: CASSRLAGGPYEQYF.

This rearrangement joins TRBV4-1 to TRBJ1-2, with D tentatively TRBD1 (5 bases). V lost 1 base and J 6 bases, leaving 15 bases between the germline ends. Germline V CDR1 and CDR2: MGHRA, YSYEKL. This CDR3 region has 15 residues. The CDR3 region has the DNA TGCGCCAGCAGCCAAGTACCCCTCAGGGAGGATGGCTACACCTTC. Translation gives CASSQVPLREDGYTF.

This sequence joins TRBV6-5 and TRBJ2-2, with 8 nucleotides matching TRBD2. The CDR3 extends over 16 amino acids. Germline V gene lookup returns CDR1 MNHEY and CDR2 SVGAGI. V shed 2 bases, J shed 5 bases, and the junction held 7 bases outside the gene matches. This CDR3 is CASSYVAGRGTGELFF. CDR3 DNA sequence: TGTGCCAGCAGTTACGTAGCGGGGAGGGGGACCGGGGAGCTGTTTTTT.

The chain recombines TRBV29-1 with TRBJ1-1; D might be TRBD1 (5 bases). Germline-derived CDR1 and CDR2 are SQVTM and ANQGSEA. Trimming removed 8 bases from V and 5 bases from J, with 15 bases in between. The CDR3 is 12 amino acids. DNA for the CDR3: TGCAGCTCAACCGGGGGGAAGACTGAAGCTTTCTTT. It codes for CSSTGGKTEAFF. Combining the CDR3 with reference TRBV29-1 and TRBJ1-1 gives the whole variable domain SAVISQKPSRDICQRGTSLTIQCQVDSQVTMMFWYRQQPGQSLTLIATANQGSEATYESGFVIDKFPISRPNLTFSTLTVSNMSPEDSSIYLCSSTGGKTEAFFGQGTRLTVV.